This T cell receptor beta chain is from a study of shared clonotypes between healthy human individuals. This clone was counted between two and nine times. Profiled with immunoSEQ multiplex PCR; TCRdb holds only in-frame clones, not every one. Of about 110,000 clones in the sample, about 67% were seen once. The CDR3 has 16 residues. In germline, CDR1 is MDHEN, CDR2 SYDVKM. V dropped 4 bases and J dropped 4 bases, with 16 bases sitting between them. The specimen was memory CD8+ T cells sorted from blood. The subset: CD45RO+ cells pooled with CCR7-negative TemRA cells. The sequence derives from a woman under 40 in good health. The V and J genes are TRBV28 and TRBJ2-2; D is possibly TRBD1 (6 bases). The CDR3 coding sequence is TGTGCCAGCAGTTCCTTCAGTGGGGGCGTCACCGGGGAGCTGTTTTTT. Translating gives CASSSFSGGVTGELFF.